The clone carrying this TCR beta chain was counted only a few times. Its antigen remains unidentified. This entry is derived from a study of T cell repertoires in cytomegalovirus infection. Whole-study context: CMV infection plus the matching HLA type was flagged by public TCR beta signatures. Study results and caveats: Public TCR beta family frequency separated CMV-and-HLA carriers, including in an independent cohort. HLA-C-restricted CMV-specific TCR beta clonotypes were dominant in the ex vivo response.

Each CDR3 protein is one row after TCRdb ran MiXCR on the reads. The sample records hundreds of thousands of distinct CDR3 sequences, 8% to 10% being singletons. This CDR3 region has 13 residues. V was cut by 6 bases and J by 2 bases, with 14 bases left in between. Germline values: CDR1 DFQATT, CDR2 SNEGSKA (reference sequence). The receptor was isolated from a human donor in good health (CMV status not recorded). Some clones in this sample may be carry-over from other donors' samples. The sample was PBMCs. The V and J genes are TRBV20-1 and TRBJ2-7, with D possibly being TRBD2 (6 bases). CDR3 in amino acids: CSAGGGAAYEQYF. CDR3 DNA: TGCAGTGCGGGAGGCGGAGCGGCCTACGAGCAGTACTTC.